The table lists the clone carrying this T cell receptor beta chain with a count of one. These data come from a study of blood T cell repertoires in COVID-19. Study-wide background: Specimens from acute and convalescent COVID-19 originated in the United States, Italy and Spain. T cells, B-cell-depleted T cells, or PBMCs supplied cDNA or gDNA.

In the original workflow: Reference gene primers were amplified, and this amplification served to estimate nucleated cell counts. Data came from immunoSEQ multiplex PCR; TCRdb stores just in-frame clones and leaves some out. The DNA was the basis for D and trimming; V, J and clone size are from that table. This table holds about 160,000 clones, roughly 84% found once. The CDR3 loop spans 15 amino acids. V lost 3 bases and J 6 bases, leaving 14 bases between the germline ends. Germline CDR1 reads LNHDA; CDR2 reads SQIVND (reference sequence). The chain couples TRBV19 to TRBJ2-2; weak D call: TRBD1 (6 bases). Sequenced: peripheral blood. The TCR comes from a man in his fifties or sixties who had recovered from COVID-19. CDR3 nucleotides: TGTGCCAGTAGTATCCGGGACAAGGACTCCGGGGAGCTGTTTTTT. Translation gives CASSIRDKDSGELFF.